This T cell receptor beta chain was identified during a study of T cell changes during pregnancy in multiple sclerosis. Germline loops: CDR1 GTSNPN, CDR2 SVGIG (reference sequence). The V gene end was trimmed by 0 bases and the J gene end by 1 base; junction bases not matched to a gene: 2. This CDR3 is built from 14 residues. This clone was seen only once. Produced via immunoSEQ multiplex PCR; TCRdb's table is partial and in-frame only. In the table there are approximately 110,000 clones, 90% to 95% of which are singletons. Here the sequenced sample was peripheral blood, taken in the third trimester of pregnancy. The TCR originated in a female donor with multiple sclerosis, enrolled in a pregnancy study. The chain links TRBV30 to TRBJ2-5; TRBD1 agrees at 7 bases. The CDR3 nucleotides are TGTGCCTGGAGTGTCCGACAGGGCCAAGAGACCCAGTACTTC. As protein: CAWSVRQGQETQYF.